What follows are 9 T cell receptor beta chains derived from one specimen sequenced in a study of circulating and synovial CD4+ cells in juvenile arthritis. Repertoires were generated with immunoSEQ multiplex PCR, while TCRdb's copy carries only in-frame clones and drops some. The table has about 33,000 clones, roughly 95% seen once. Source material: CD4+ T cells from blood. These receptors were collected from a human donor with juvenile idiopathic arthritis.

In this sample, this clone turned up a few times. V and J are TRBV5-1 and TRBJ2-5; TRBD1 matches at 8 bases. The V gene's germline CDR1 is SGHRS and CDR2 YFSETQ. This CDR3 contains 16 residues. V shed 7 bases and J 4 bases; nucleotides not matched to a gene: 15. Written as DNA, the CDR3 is TGCGCCAGCGTCCAGGGGGCAGTATTAGGAGGAGAGACCCAGTACTTC. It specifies CASVQGAVLGGETQYF.

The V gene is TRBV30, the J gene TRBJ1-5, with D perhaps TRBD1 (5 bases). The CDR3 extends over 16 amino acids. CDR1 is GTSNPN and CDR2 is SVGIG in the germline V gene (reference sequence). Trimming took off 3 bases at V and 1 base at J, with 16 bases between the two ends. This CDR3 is CAWRLGPGGSNQPQHF. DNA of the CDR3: TGTGCCTGGAGACTCGGCCCGGGGGGGAGCAATCAGCCCCAGCATTTT.

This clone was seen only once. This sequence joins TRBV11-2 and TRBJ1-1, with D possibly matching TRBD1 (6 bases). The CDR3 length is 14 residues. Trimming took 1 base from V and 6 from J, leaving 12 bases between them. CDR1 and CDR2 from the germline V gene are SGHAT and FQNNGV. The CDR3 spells CASSLGQDLAEAFF. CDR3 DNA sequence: TGTGCCAGCAGCTTAGGACAGGATTTGGCTGAAGCTTTCTTT.

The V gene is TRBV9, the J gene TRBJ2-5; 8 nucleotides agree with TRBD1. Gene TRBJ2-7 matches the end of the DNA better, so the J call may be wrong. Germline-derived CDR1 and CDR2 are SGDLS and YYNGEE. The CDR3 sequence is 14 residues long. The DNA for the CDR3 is TGTGCCAGCAGCGTAGACGCAGGGGGCACCGAGCAGTACTTC. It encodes CASSVDAGGTEQYF.

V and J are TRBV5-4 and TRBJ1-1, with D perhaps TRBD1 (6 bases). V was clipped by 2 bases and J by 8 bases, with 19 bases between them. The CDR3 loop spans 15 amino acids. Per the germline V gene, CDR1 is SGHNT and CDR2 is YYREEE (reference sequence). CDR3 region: CASSLADRDNFEAFF. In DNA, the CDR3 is TGTGCCAGCAGCTTAGCGGATCGGGACAACTTCGAAGCTTTCTTT.

Here the CDR3 reads CASSLGTGVNQPQHF. The CDR3 nucleotides read TGTGCCAGCAGTTTAGGGACAGGGGTAAATCAGCCCCAGCATTTT. This chain connects TRBV27 to TRBJ1-5; 10 bases are shared with TRBD1. The CDR3 loop spans 15 amino acids. In germline, CDR1 is MNHEY, CDR2 SMNVEV (reference sequence). Trimming removed 2 bases from V and 4 bases from J; junction bases left unmatched: 2.

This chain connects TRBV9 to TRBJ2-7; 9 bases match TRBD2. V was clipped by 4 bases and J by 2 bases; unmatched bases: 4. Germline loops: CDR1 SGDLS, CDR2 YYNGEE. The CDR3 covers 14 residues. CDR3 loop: CASSKTSGTYEQYF. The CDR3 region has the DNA TGTGCCAGCAGCAAGACTAGCGGAACCTACGAGCAGTACTTC.

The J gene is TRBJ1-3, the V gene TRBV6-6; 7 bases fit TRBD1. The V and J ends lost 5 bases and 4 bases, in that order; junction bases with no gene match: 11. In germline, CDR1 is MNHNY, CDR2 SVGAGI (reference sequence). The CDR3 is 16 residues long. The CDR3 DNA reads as TGTGCCAGCAGTATTACAGGGGCCAGAGGGGGAAACACCATATATTTT. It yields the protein CASSITGARGGNTIYF.

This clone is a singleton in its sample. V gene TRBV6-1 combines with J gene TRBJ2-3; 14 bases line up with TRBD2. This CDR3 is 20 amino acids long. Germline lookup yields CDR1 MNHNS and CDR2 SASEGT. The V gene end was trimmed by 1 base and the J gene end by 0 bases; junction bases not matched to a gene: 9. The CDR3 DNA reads TGTGCCAGCAGTGAAGTTCCGACTAGCGGGGGGGACTCTAGCACAGATACGCAGTATTTT. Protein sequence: CASSEVPTSGGDSSTDTQYF.